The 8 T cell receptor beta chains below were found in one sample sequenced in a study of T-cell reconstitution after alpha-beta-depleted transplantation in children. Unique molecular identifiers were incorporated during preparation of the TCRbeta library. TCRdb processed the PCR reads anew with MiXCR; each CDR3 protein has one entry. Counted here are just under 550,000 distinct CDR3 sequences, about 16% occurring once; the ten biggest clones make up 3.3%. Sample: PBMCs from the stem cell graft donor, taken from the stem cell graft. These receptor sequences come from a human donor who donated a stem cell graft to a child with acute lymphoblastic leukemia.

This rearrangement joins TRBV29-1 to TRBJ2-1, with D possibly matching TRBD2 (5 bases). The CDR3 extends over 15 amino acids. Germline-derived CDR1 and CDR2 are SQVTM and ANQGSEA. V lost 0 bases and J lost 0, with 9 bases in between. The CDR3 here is CSVEDGGPSYNEQFF. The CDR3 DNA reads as TGCAGCGTTGAAGACGGCGGGCCCTCCTACAATGAGCAGTTCTTC.

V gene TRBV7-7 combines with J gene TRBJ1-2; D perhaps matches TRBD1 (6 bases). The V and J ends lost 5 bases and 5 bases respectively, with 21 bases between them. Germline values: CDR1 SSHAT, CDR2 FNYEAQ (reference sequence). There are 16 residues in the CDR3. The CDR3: CASSQWPFRGGYGYTF. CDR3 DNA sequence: TGTGCCAGCAGCCAGTGGCCCTTCAGGGGTGGGTATGGCTACACCTTC. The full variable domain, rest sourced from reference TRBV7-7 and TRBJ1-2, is GAGVSQSPRYKVTKRGQDVTLRCDPISSHATLYWYQQALGQGPEFLTYFNYEAQPDKSGLPSDRFSAERPEGSISTLTIQRTEQRDSAMYRCASSQWPFRGGYGYTFGSGTRLTVV.

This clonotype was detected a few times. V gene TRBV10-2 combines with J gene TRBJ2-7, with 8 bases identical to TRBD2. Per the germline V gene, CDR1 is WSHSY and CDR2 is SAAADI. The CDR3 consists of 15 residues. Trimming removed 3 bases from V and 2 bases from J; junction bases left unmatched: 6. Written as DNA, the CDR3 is TGCGCCAGCAGTGAAACCCCGGGACTAGCCTACGAGCAGTACTTC. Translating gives CASSETPGLAYEQYF.

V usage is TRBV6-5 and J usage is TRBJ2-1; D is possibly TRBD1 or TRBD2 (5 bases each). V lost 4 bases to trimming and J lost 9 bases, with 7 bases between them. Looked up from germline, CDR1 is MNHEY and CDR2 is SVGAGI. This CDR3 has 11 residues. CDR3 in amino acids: CASSFGTEQFF. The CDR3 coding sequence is TGTGCCAGCAGTTTCGGGACTGAGCAGTTCTTC.

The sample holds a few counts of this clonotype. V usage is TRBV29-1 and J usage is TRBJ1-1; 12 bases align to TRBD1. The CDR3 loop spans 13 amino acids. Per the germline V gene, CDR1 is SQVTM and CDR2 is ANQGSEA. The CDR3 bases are TGCAGTGGGGACAGGGGGCATGGCACTGAAGCTTTCTTT. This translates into CSGDRGHGTEAFF.

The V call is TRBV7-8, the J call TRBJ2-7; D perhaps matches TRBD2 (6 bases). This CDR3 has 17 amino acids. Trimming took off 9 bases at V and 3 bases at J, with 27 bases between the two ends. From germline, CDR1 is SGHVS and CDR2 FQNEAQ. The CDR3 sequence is CASRKISGFGSGYEQYF. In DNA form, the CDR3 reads TGTGCCAGTCGGAAAATTTCGGGGTTTGGTAGCGGCTACGAGCAGTACTTC.

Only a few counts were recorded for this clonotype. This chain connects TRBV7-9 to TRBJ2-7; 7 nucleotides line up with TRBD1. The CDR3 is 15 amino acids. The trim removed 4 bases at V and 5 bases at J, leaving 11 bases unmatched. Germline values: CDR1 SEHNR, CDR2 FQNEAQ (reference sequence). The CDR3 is CASSSRQGEIDEQYF. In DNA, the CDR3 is TGTGCCAGCAGCTCCCGACAGGGTGAAATTGACGAGCAGTACTTC.

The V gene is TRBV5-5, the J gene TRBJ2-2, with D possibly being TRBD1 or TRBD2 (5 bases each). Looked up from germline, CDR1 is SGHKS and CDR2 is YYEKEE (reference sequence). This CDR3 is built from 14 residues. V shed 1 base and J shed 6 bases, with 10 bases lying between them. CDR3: CASSLNWGPGELFF. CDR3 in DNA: TGTGCCAGCAGCTTGAACTGGGGACCCGGGGAGCTGTTTTTT.